This TCR beta chain was sequenced during a study of CD8 T cells in ankylosing spondylitis. Study results and limitations: Ankylosing spondylitis blood appeared to carry a characteristic TCR beta motif of eight or nine highly homologous variants. Disease-linked clones bore a CD8+ phenotype and were relatively rare in peripheral blood.

In regard to this clonotype: Its cognate antigen is unknown.

TCR beta libraries were made by quantitative 5'-RACE with molecular barcodes. TCRdb ran MiXCR on the 5' RACE reads and lists one entry per CDR3 protein. This table has around 140,000 distinct CDR3 sequences, over 9.5% appearing once. The CDR3 spans 14 residues. CDR1 is SGHKS and CDR2 is YYEKEE in the germline V gene (reference sequence). V was pared by 4 bases and J by 3 bases, with 12 bases between. The clonotype originates from a female donor with ankylosing spondylitis or in good health (not recorded which). The J gene is TRBJ2-3, the V gene TRBV5-5; D call uncertain. Sequenced input: blood, either unsorted or a sorted T cell fraction (not recorded which). CDR3 sequence (DNA): TGTGCCAGCAGCATATTACTCCTTACAGATACGCAGTATTTT. Translation: CASSILLLTDTQYF.